The table lists the clone carrying this T cell receptor beta chain with many counts. Its target is not known. PBMCs were collected from an approximately 9.3 ml volume of fresh peripheral blood. Germline CDR1 GTSNPN, CDR2 SVGIG (reference sequence). The CDR3 sequence is 12 residues long. V was pared by 2 bases and J by 8 bases, with 12 bases between. Amplified regions were TCR beta CDR3 sequences from RNA transcripts. The HTBI set primed first-round TCR CDR3 RT-PCR. A single record per CDR3 protein comes from TCRdb applying MiXCR to the multiplex PCR reads. The sample carries more than 350,000 distinct CDR3 sequences, 12% to 15% recorded once. This sample is part of a study of T cells in Graves' hyperthyroidism and ophthalmopathy. Study-wide results and caveats: Blood shared most expanded thyroid clonotypes above 0.001. In the analysis, a 13 V-J model separated ophthalmopathy from stable hyperthyroidism.

This clonotype was sampled from a woman in her fifties or sixties with Graves' ophthalmopathy. This chain links TRBV30 with TRBJ1-2; D gene uncertain. Sequenced sample: blood. The CDR3 protein is CAWSSSTEGYTF. The CDR3 nucleotides read TGTGCCTGGAGTTCCTCAACCGAGGGCTACACCTTC.